The clone carrying this TCR beta chain was counted many times. Given a much more abundant clone one base away, this may be a read error. For the second PCR, which ran for about 6 to 11 cycles, a sample-barcoded 5' primer and a J-beta primer mix were used. One entry per CDR3 protein, called by TCRdb with MiXCR from the 5' RACE reads. The sample has 590,000 or so distinct CDR3 sequences; about 30% are singletons. The sample is drawn from a study of blood T cells in healthy people across ages. Per the germline V gene, CDR1 is SGHRS and CDR2 is YFSETQ. Deletions cut 1 base from V and 7 bases from J, with 18 bases between. The CDR3 covers 15 residues.

The rearrangement links TRBV5-1 to TRBJ2-7; tentative D call: TRBD1 (6 bases). The source is a woman of 80 years or more in good health. The sequenced sample was blood. The CDR3 nucleotides read TGCGCCAGCAGCTTGTCAGGGGTGGATCACAATGAGCAGTACTTC. This sequence encodes CASSLSGVDHNEQYF.